This note documents a single TCR beta chain sequence. The source of the sample is a study of shared clonotypes between healthy human individuals. Clones were read by immunoSEQ multiplex PCR, and TCRdb kept only the in-frame ones, dropping some. The table lists approximately 2,300,000 clones, just under 95% of them singletons. V dropped 4 bases and J dropped 1; count of bases not matched to a gene: 8. Germline V gene lookup returns CDR1 SNHLY and CDR2 FYNNEI. This CDR3 has 16 amino acids. This TCR was recovered from a man aged 18 to 29 in good health. Some clones in this sample may be carry-over from other donors' samples. The chain is built from TRBV2 and TRBJ2-3; 7 nucleotides line up with TRBD1. The sample consisted of naive CD4+ T cells from PBMCs. Documented subset: CD45RA+ positively selected. This CDR3 reads CASSASRTGGTDTQYF. CDR3 in DNA: TGTGCCAGCAGTGCCTCGCGTACAGGGGGCACAGATACGCAGTATTTT.